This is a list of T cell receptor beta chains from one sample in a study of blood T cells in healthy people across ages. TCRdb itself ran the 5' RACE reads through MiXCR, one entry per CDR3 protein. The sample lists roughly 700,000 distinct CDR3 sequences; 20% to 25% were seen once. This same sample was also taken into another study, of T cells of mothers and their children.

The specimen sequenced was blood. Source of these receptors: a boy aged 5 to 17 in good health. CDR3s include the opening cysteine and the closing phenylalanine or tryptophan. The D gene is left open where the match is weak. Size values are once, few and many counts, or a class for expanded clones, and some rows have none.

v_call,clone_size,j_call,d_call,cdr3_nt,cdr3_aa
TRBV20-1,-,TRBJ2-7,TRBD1,TGCAGTGCCCCGGGACAGGGATCACCCTACGAGCAGTACTTC,CSAPGQGSPYEQYF
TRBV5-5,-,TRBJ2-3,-,TGTGCCAGCAGCTTTGACCCAACGAGGGGTACAGATACGCAGTATTTT,CASSFDPTRGTDTQYF
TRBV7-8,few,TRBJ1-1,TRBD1,TGTGCCAGCAGCGAGGGACAGGTGGGCACTGAAGCTTTCTTT,CASSEGQVGTEAFF
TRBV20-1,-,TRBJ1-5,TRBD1,TGCAGTGCTACAAGGACAGGGGATCAGCCCCAGCATTTT,CSATRTGDQPQHF
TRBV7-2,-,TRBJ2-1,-,TGTGCCAGCAGCTTAGACGTCAGGGCATTGTTGTTCTTC,CASSLDVRALLFF
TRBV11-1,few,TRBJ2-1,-,TGTGCCAGCAGCTTTACTGGTCGATACAATGAGCAGTTCTTC,CASSFTGRYNEQFF
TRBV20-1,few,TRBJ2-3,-,TGCAGTGCAAGACAGGCACACACAGATACGCAGTATTTT,CSARQAHTDTQYF
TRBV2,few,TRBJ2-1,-,TGTGCCAGCAGTGAACGGAGTGGGGGGTACAATGAGCAGTTCTTC,CASSERSGGYNEQFF
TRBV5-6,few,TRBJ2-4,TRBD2,TGTGCCAGCCAAGGGCGGGGGGCCAAAAACATTCAGTACTTC,CASQGRGAKNIQYF
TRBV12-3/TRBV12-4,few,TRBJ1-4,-,TGTGCCAGCAGCCACGGGACGCCCGCAACTAATGAAAAACTGTTTTTT,CASSHGTPATNEKLFF
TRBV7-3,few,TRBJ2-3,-,TGTGCCAGCAGCTTACTCGGGGGTTACACAGATACGCAGTATTTT,CASSLLGGYTDTQYF
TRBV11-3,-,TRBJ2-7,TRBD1,TGTGCCAGCAGCTCTCACAGGGGGCCAGGTGCCTACGAGCAGTACTTC,CASSSHRGPGAYEQYF
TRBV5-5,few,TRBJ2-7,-,TGTGCCAGCGGCTCAGCAGGGTCCTACGAGCAGTACTTC,CASGSAGSYEQYF
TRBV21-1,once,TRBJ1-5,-,TGTGCCAGCACCAACTCTTGGATCAGCAATCAGCCCCAGCATTTT,CASTNSWISNQPQHF
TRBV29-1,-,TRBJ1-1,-,TGCAGCGTTGGTGGCAGTCTATCATCCACTGAAGCTTTCTTT,CSVGGSLSSTEAFF
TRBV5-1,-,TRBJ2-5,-,TGCGCCAGCAGCTTGGATAGCGAAGAGACCCAGCACTTC,CASSLDSEETQHF
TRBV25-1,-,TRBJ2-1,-,TGTGCCAGCAGTGCCGACGCACCTGCAGCAGGCTACAATGAGCAGTTCTTC,CASSADAPAAGYNEQFF
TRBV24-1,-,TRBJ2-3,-,TGTGCCACCAGCACAAGGAAAGATACGCAGTATTTT,CATSTRKDTQYF
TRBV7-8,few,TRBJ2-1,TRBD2,TGTGCCAGCAGCCTACTAGCGGGGGGGCCAGACGAGCAGTTCTTC,CASSLLAGGPDEQFF
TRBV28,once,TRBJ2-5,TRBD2,TGTGCCGGCAGTTCGGGACTAATCGCGCAGTACTTC,CAGSSGLIAQYF
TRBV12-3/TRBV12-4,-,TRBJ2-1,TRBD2,TGTGCCAGCAGTCTCTCAAACTCGGGCGGGGGGCAGTTCTTC,CASSLSNSGGGQFF
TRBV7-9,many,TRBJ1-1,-,TGTGCCAGCAGCCCCGGGGGGACTGAAGCTTTCTTT,CASSPGGTEAFF
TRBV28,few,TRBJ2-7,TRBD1,TGTGCCAGCAGCCTGATTTGGGACAGTAGTTCCTCCTACGAGCAGTACTTC,CASSLIWDSSSSYEQYF
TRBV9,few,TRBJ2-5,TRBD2,TGTGCCAGCAGCGTAGGCGGAGGACTAGCGGGGAGCGGGGAGACCCAGTACTTC,CASSVGGGLAGSGETQYF
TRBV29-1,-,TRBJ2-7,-,TGCAGCGTTGGTGCTATAGGAGGGCCCGAGCAGTACTTC,CSVGAIGGPEQYF
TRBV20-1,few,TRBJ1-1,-,TGCAGTGCGGGGCGGGCTGAAGCTTTCTTT,CSAGRAEAFF
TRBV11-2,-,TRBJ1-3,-,TGTGCCAGCAGCCTAGGACATATTGGAAACACCATATATTTT,CASSLGHIGNTIYF
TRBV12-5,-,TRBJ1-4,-,TGTGCTAGTGGTTTGTCGGCAACTAATGAAAAACTGTTTTTT,CASGLSATNEKLFF
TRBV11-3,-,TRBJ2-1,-,TGTGCCAGCAGCTTAGATATGGCATACAATGAGCAGTTCTTC,CASSLDMAYNEQFF
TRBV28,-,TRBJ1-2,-,TGTGCCAGCCAACGTCTACCACGGGCTGGTGGCTACACCTTC,CASQRLPRAGGYTF
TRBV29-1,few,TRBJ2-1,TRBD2,TGCAGCGTTAGTCTCCCGGGAGGCAATGAGCAGTTCTTC,CSVSLPGGNEQFF
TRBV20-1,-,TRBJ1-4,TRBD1,TGCAGTGCCCAGGGAGGACAGGACCCTGAAAAACTGTTTTTT,CSAQGGQDPEKLFF
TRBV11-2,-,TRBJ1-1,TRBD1,TGTGCCAGCAGCGCGCCGGGACAGGGGTACACTGAAGCTTTCTTT,CASSAPGQGYTEAFF
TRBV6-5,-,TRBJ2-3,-,TGTGCCTCGAAGGGGACGGACACAGATACGCAGTATTTT,CASKGTDTDTQYF
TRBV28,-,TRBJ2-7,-,TGTGCCAGCAGGCAGAGTTGGGAGCAGTACTTC,CASRQSWEQYF
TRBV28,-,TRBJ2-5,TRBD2,TGTGCCAGCAGTTTTTCAGGGAGGCAGCCGACTAGCGGTGAGGAGACCCAGTACTTC,CASSFSGRQPTSGEETQYF
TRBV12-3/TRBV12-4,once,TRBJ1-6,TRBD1,TGTGCCAGCAGTCCCACAGGGGGTGGCTCACCCCTCCACTTT,CASSPTGGGSPLHF
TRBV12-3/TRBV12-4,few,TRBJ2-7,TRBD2,TGTGCCAGCAGTTTAGCGTCCGTAGCGGGAATCTACGAGCAGTACTTC,CASSLASVAGIYEQYF
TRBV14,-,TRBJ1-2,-,TGTGCCAGCAGCCCCCGATTGGGACCTAACTATGGCTACACCTTC,CASSPRLGPNYGYTF
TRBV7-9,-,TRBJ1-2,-,TGTGCCAGCAGCTTCCTGGGACCATATGGCTACACCTTC,CASSFLGPYGYTF
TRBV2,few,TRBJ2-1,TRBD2,TGTGCCAGCAGTCCACTGAGCGGGAGTGGTAATGAGCAGTTCTTC,CASSPLSGSGNEQFF
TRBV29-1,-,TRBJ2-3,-,TGCAGCCCAGGAAGGGGGGAGCGCACAGATACGCAGTATTTT,CSPGRGERTDTQYF
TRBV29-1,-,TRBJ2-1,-,TGCAGCTCCCCTGACGGAGATGAGCAGTTCTTC,CSSPDGDEQFF
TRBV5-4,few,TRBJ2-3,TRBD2,TGTGCCAGCACCACCCGGGGGGGTGAAACAGATACGCAGTATTTT,CASTTRGGETDTQYF
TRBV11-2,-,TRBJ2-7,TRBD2,TGTGCCACCAAACGGACTAGTGATCAATCCTACGAGCAGTACTTC,CATKRTSDQSYEQYF
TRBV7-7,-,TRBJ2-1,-,TGTGCTAGCAGCCGCGGAGTTACCAATGAGCAGTTCTTC,CASSRGVTNEQFF
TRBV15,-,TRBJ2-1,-,TGTGCCACCAGCGTAAACCTGAGGGGCGGTTCCTACAATGAGCAGTTCTTC,CATSVNLRGGSYNEQFF
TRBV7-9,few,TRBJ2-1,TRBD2,TGTGCCAGCAGCCCGTTACTAGCGGGAGTTGGGAATGAGCAGTTCTTC,CASSPLLAGVGNEQFF
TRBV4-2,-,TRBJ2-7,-,TGTGCCAGCAGCCAAGACCCCTTGACTAGAGGAGGAACCTACGAGCAGTACTTC,CASSQDPLTRGGTYEQYF
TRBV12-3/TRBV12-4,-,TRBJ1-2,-,TGTGCCAGCAGTACCGGGACATCTCGCTACACCTTC,CASSTGTSRYTF
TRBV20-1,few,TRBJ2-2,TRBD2,TGCAGTGCTAGAGAGGCTAGCGGGAGGGTTAACACCGGGGAGCTGTTTTTT,CSAREASGRVNTGELFF
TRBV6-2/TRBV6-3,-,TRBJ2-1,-,TGTGCCAGCAGTAACCCCGTAGTCCATGAGCAGTTCTTC,CASSNPVVHEQFF
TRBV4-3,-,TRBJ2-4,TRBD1,TGCGCCAGCAGCCAAGAACAGGGGTGGGACATTCAGTACTTC,CASSQEQGWDIQYF
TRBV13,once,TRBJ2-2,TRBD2,TGTGCCAGCAGCTTGTTTAGCGGGAGTCGTTCCACCGGGGAGCTGTTTTTT,CASSLFSGSRSTGELFF
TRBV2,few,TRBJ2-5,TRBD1,TGTGCCAGCAGTGACCGGGACAGAAATCAGGGGGAGACCCAGTACTTC,CASSDRDRNQGETQYF
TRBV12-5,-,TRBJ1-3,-,TGTGCTAGTGCTCCCCAAGGAAACACCATATATTTT,CASAPQGNTIYF